This T cell receptor beta chain was identified during a study of shared clonotypes between healthy human individuals. The protocol was immunoSEQ multiplex PCR, while the TCRdb copy is restricted to in-frame clones and leaves out a portion. The data show fewer than 850,000 clones, about two thirds seen once. This clone was counted many times. The same CDR3 is also encoded by other DNA sequences in this sample. This CDR3 is 15 amino acids long. Germline V gene data show CDR1 as SGHTA and CDR2 as FQGNSA. With 1 base removed from V and 2 bases from J, the gap between germline ends came to 9 bases. This rearrangement joins TRBV7-2 to TRBJ2-1; D call uncertain. This receptor was identified in a young woman in good health. Input material: memory CD4+ T cells sorted from blood. Indicated subset: CD45RA-negative fraction. DNA of the CDR3: TGTGCCAGCAGCTTAGGGGTCCTAACCTACAATGAGCAGTTCTTC. Encoded protein: CASSLGVLTYNEQFF.